The 5 T cell receptor beta chains presented below share a single source sample, sequenced in a study of regulatory T cells in long-lasting Graves disease. Sequencing libraries for TCR beta were prepared with iRepertoire HTBI primers and Arm-PCR of CDR3 regions. TCRdb ran MiXCR on the multiplex PCR reads and lists one entry per CDR3 protein. This sample has approximately 350,000 distinct CDR3 sequences, with roughly 10% found just once. Time point noted: newly diagnosed GD, antithyroid drugs for less than 3 months. From PBMCs, RNA was extracted and then used to make the TCR library. This sample was also put to use in a study of T cells in Graves' hyperthyroidism and ophthalmopathy.

Sequenced material: peripheral blood mononuclear cells (PBMCs), taken at new diagnosis, from a patient treated with antithyroid drugs. The receptors come from a woman between 18 and 29 years old with Graves disease.

Comment on this clonotype: A much larger clone lies one base from this, so it may be a read error. Here the CDR3 omits its conserved ending phenylalanine or tryptophan, so a read error is the likely source. The V call is TRBV28, the J call TRBJ1-5; D gene unclear. The CDR3 sequence is 14 residues long. Germline CDR1 is MDHEN and CDR2 is SYDVKM. The V end was cut by 5 bases, the J end by 0 bases, with 8 bases between. CDR3 region: CASSVRISNQPQHV. Here the CDR3 DNA reads TGTGCCAGCAGTGTCAGGATTAGCAATCAGCCCCAGCATGTT.

The sample holds a few counts of this clonotype. The V and J genes are TRBV29-1 and TRBJ2-1; 9 bases align to TRBD2. V lost 1 base and J lost 9; bases outside the gene matches: 16. Looked up from germline, CDR1 is SQVTM and CDR2 is ANQGSEA. The CDR3 is made up of 17 amino acids. The CDR3 here is CSVEGLERGASLGEQFF. In DNA, the CDR3 is TGCAGCGTTGAAGGATTGGAGCGGGGGGCAAGTCTCGGTGAGCAGTTCTTC.

This clonotype occurred a few times. This sequence may be a read error, since a much larger clone differs from it by one base. The chain combines TRBV2 with TRBJ2-3; D is uncertain. The germline V gene has CDR1 SNHLY and CDR2 FYNNEI. Trimming removed 0 bases at V and 2 bases at J, with 9 bases between. The CDR3 contains 15 residues. The CDR3: CASSEAPGYTDTQYF. CDR3 coding DNA: TGTGCCAGCAGTGAAGCGCCTGGCTACACAGATACGCAGTATTTT.

This clonotype has at least ten counts. The CDR3 region is CAWSVPHGYAEKLFF. CDR3 sequence (DNA): TGTGCCTGGAGTGTACCACACGGGTATGCCGAAAAACTGTTTTTT. The J gene is TRBJ1-4, the V gene TRBV30; D remains unclear. Trimming stripped 0 bases from V and 8 bases from J, with 16 bases between. Per germline, CDR1 GTSNPN and CDR2 SVGIG (reference sequence). This CDR3 is built from 15 residues.

There are many counts of this clonotype. This chain links TRBV2 with TRBJ2-1, with 11 bases aligning to TRBD2. After removal of 3 bases from V and 7 bases from J, the junction contained 5 bases not matched to a gene. The CDR3 is made up of 15 amino acids. Per the germline V gene, CDR1 is SNHLY and CDR2 is FYNNEI. CDR3 sequence reads: CASSDPGTSGNEQFF. CDR3 nucleotides: TGTGCCAGCAGTGATCCGGGGACTAGCGGTAATGAGCAGTTCTTC.